This TCR beta chain was observed in a study of blood T cell repertoires in COVID-19. Study-wide background: Researchers got acute and convalescent COVID-19 samples from the United States, Italy and Spain. Nucleic acid was either cDNA or gDNA, and it came from T cells, B-cell-depleted T cells, or PBMCs.

As handled by the study authors: Amplification from reference gene primers served as the basis for estimated nucleated cell counts. Assay used: immunoSEQ multiplex PCR; TCRdb lists only in-frame clones, some missing. The V and J calls and clone size were taken over from that table, and D and trimming were inferred from the DNA. The sample has under 150,000 clones, approximately 80% seen once. CDR1 and CDR2 (germline): LNHDA, SQIVND (reference sequence). CDR3 length: 13 residues. Losses at the gene ends were 11 bases for V and 1 base for J; bases not matched to a gene: 7. The source of this sequence is a woman older than 75 in a cohort sampled during active or convalescent COVID-19. V usage is TRBV19 and J usage is TRBJ1-1; 7 bases fit TRBD1. Sample: peripheral blood. The CDR3 is CAARTGGNTEAFF. The DNA of the CDR3 is TGTGCCGCGAGGACAGGAGGGAACACTGAAGCTTTCTTT.